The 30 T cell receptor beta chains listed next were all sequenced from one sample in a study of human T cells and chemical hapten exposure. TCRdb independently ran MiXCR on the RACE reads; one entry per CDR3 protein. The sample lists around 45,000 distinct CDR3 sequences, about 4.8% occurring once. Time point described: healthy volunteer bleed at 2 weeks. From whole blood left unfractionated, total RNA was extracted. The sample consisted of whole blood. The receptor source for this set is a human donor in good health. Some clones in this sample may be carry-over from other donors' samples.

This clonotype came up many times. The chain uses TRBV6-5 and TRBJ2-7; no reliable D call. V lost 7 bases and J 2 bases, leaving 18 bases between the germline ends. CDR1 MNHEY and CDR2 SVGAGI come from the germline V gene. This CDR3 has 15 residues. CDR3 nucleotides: TGTGCCAGCACCCTCATCCCGGTAGGCGCCTACGAGCAGTACTTC. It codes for CASTLIPVGAYEQYF.

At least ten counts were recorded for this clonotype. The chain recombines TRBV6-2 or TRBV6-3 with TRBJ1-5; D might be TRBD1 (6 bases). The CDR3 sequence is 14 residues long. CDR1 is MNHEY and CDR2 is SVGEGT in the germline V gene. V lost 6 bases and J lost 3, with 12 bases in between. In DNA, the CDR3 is TGTGCCAGCAGCTTCCGGGACAACAATCAGCCCCAGCATTTT. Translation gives CASSFRDNNQPQHF.

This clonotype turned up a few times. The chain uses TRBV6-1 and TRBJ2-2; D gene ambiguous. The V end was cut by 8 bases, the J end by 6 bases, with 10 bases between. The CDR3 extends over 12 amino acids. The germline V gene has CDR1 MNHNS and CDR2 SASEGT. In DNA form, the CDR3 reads TGTGCCAGCCGGAGCTATCCCGGGGAGCTGTTTTTT. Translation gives CASRSYPGELFF.

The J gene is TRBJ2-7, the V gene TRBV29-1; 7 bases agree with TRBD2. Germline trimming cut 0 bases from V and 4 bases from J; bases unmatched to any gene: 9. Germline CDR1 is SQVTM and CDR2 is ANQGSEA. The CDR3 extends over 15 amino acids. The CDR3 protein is CSVEDPGRGGYEQYF. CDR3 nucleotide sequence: TGCAGCGTTGAAGATCCTGGAAGGGGAGGGTACGAGCAGTACTTC.

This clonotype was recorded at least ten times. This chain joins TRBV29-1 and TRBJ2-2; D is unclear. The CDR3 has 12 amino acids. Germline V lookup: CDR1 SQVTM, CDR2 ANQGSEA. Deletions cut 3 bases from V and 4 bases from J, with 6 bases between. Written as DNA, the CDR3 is TGCAGCGTTGACACAGCCACCGGGGAGCTGTTTTTT. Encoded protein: CSVDTATGELFF.

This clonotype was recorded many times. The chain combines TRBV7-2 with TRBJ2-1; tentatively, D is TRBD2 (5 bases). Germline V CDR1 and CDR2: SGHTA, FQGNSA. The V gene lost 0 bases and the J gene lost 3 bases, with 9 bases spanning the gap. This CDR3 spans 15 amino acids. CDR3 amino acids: CASSLATTNYNEQFF. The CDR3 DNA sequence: TGTGCCAGCAGCTTAGCGACTACTAACTACAATGAGCAGTTCTTC. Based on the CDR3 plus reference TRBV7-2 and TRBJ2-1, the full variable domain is GAGVSQSPSNKVTEKGKDVELRCDPISGHTALYWYRQSLGQGLEFLIYFQGNSAPDKSGLPSDRFSAERTGGSVSTLTIQRTQQEDSAVYLCASSLATTNYNEQFFGPGTRLTVL.

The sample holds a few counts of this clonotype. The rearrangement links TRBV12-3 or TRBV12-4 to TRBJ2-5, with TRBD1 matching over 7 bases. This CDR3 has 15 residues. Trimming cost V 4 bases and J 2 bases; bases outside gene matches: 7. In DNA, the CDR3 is TGTGCCAGCAGTTCTCTACAGGGGTCACAAGAGACCCAGTACTTC. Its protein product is CASSSLQGSQETQYF.

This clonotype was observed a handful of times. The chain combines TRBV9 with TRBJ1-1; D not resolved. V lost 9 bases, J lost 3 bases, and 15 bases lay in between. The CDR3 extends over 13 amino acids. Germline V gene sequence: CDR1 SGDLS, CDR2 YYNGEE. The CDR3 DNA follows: TGTGCCACCTCGATTGACCCGGACACTGAAGCTTTCTTT. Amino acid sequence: CATSIDPDTEAFF.

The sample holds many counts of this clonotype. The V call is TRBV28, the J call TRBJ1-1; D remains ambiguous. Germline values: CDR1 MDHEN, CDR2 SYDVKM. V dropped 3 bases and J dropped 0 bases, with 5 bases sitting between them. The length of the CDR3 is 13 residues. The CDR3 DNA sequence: TGTGCCAGCAGTTTTGATCTGAACACTGAAGCTTTCTTT. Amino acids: CASSFDLNTEAFF.

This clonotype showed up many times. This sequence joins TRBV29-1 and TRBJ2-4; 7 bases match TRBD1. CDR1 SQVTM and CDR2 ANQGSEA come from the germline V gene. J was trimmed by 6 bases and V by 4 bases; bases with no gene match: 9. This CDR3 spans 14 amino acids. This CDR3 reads CSVVGGSNGNIQYF. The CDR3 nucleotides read TGCAGCGTTGTAGGGGGCAGTAACGGAAACATTCAGTACTTC.

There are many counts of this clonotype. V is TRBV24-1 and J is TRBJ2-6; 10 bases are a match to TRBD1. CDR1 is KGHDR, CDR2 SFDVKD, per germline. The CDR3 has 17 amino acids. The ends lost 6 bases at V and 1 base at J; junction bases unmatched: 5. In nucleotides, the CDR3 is TGTGCCACCAGTCATGGGACAGGGGATTCTGGGGCCAACGTCCTGACTTTC. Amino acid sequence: CATSHGTGDSGANVLTF.

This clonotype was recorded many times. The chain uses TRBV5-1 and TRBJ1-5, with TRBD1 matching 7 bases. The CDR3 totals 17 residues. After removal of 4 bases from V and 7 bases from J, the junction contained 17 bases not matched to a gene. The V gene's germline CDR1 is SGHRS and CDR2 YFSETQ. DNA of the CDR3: TGCGCCAGCAGCCCCGGAAGTTTAAGGGACAGCGAACAGCCCCAGCATTTT. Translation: CASSPGSLRDSEQPQHF.

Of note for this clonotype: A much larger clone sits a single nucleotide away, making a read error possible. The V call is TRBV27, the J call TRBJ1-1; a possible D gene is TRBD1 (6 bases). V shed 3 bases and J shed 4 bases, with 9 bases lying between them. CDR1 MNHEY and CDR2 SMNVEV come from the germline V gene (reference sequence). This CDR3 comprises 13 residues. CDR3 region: CASSLSGATEAFF. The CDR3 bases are TGTGCCAGCAGTTTGTCAGGGGCCACTGAAGCTTTCTTT.

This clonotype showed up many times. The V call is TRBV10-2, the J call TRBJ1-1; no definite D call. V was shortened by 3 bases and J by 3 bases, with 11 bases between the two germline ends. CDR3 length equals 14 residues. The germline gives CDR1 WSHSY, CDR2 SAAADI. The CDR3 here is CASSDPPGDTEAFF. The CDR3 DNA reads TGCGCCAGCAGTGACCCGCCCGGCGACACTGAAGCTTTCTTT.

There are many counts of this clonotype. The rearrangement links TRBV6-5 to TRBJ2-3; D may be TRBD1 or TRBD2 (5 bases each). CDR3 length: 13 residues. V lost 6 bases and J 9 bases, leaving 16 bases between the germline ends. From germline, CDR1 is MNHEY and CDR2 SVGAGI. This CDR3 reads CASSPTRGGTQYF. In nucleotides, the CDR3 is TGTGCCAGCAGCCCAACTAGGGGCGGCACGCAGTATTTT.

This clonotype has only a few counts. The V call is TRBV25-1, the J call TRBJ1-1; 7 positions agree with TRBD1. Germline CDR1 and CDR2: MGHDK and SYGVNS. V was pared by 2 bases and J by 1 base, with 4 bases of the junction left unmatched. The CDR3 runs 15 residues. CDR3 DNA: TGTGCCAGCAGTGAAGTCGACAGGGAGAACACTGAAGCTTTCTTT. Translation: CASSEVDRENTEAFF.

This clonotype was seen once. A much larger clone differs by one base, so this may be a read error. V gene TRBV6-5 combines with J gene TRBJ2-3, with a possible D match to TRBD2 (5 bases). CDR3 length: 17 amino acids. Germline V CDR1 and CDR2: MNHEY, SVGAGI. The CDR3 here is CASSYSGPRPSTDTEYF. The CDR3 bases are TGTGCCAGCAGTTACTCCGGCCCCAGACCTAGCACAGATACGGAGTATTTT.

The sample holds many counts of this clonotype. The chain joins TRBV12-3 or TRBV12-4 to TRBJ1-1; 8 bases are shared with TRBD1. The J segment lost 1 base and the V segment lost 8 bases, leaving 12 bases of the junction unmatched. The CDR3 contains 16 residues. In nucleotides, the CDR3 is TGTGCCAGCTCGAAAGACGGACAGGGCCCGAACACTGAAGCTTTCTTT. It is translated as CASSKDGQGPNTEAFF.

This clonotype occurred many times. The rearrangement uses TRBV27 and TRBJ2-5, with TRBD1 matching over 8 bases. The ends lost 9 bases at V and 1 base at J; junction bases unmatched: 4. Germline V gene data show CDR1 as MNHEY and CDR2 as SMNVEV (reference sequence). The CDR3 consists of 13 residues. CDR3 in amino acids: CASLDRAQETQYF. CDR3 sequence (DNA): TGTGCCAGTCTGGACAGGGCCCAAGAGACCCAGTACTTC.

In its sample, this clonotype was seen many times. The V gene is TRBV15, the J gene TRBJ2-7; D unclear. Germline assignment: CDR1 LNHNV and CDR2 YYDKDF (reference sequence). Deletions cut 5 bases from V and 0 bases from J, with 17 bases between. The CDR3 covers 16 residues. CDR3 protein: CATSFRSGFSSYEQYF. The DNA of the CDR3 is TGTGCCACCAGCTTCCGATCCGGATTCAGCTCCTACGAGCAGTACTTC.

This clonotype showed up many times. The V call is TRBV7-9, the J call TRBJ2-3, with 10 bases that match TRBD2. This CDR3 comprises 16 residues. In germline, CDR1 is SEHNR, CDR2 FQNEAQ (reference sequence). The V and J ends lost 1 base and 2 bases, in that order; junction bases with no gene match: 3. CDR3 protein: CASSLGTSGTTDTQYF. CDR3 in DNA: TGTGCCAGCAGCTTAGGGACTAGCGGTACCACAGATACGCAGTATTTT.

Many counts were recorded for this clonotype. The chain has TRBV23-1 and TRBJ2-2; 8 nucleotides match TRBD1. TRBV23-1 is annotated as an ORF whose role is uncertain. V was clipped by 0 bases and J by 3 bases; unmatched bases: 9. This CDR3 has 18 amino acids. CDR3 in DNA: TGCGCCAGCAGTCAATCGAAAAACAGGGGGAGTGACACCGGGGAGCTGTTTTTT. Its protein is CASSQSKNRGSDTGELFF.

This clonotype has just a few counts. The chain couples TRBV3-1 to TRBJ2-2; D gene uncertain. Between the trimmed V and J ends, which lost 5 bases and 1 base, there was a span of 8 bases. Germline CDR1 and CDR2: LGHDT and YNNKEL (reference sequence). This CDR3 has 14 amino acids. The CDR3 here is CASSARMNTGELFF. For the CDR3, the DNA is TGTGCCAGCAGCGCGCGCATGAACACCGGGGAGCTGTTTTTT.

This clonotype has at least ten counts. CDR3 nucleotides: TGTGCCATCAGTAACAGGGGTTCGGGGGACACTGAAGCTTTCTTT. Its protein product is CAISNRGSGDTEAFF. The V gene is TRBV10-3, the J gene TRBJ1-1; TRBD1 matches 7 bases. The J segment lost 3 bases and the V segment lost 5 bases, leaving 9 bases of the junction unmatched. CDR3 length equals 15 residues. Looked up from germline, CDR1 is ENHRY and CDR2 is SYGVKD.

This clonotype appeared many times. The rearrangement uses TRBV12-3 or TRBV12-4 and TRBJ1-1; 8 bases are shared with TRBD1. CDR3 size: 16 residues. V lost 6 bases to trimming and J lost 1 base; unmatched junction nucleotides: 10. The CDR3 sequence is CASSQNTGGWNTEAFF. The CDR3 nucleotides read TGTGCCAGCAGCCAAAACACAGGGGGTTGGAACACTGAAGCTTTCTTT.

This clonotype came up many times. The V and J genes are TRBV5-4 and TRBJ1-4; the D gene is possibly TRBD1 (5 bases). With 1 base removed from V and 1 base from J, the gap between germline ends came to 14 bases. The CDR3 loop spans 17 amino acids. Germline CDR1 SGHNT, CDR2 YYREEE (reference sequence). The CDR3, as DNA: TGTGCCAGCAGCTTGCTCTCCAGCGGGGGAACTAATGAAAAACTGTTTTTT. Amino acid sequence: CASSLLSSGGTNEKLFF.

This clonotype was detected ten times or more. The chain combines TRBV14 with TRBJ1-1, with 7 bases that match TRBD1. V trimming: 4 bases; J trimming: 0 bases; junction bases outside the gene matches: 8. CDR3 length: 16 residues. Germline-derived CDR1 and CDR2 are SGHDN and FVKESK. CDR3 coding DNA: TGTGCCAGCAGCCCCAGACAGGGACTCATGAACACTGAAGCTTTCTTT. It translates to CASSPRQGLMNTEAFF.

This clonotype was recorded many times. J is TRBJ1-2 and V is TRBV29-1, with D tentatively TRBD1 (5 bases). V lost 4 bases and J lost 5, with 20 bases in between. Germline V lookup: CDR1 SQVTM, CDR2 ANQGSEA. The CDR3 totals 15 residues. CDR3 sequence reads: CSVGGAARNLYGYTF. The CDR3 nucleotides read TGCAGCGTTGGAGGGGCAGCCAGGAACCTATATGGCTACACCTTC.

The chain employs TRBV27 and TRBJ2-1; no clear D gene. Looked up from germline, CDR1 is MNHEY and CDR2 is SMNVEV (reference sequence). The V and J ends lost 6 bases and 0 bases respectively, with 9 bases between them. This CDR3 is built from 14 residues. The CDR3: CASRFAGSYNEQFF. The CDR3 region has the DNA TGTGCCAGCAGGTTTGCAGGCTCCTACAATGAGCAGTTCTTC.

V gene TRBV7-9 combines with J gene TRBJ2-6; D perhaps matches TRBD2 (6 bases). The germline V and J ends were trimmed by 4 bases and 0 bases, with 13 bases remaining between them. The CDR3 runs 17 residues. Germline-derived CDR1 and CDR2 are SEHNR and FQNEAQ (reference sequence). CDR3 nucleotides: TGTGCCAGCAGCTACAGACTAGACGGCTCTGGGGCCAACGTCCTGACTTTC. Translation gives CASSYRLDGSGANVLTF. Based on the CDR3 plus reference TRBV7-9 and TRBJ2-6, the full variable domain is DTGVSQNPRHKITKRGQNVTFRCDPISEHNRLYWYRQTLGQGPEFLTYFQNEAQLEKSRLLSDRFSAERPKGSFSTLEIQRTEQGDSAMYLCASSYRLDGSGANVLTFGAGSRLTVL.